The 27 T cell receptor beta chains reported below all come from one sample, sequenced in a study of blood T cell repertoires in COVID-19. Sequenced by immunoSEQ multiplex PCR; TCRdb stores in-frame clones only, minus some. The sample records 75,000 or so clones, roughly 87% being singletons. The sample taken for sequencing was peripheral blood. All receptors derive from a woman older than 75 with active or convalescent COVID-19.

The chain links TRBV18 to TRBJ1-2; 8 bases fit TRBD1. This CDR3 comprises 14 residues. Germline CDR1 reads KGHSH; CDR2 reads LQKENI. The V and J ends lost 6 bases and 8 bases, in that order; junction bases with no gene match: 11. For the CDR3, the DNA is TGTGCCAGCTCCTCGGACAGGGAGTTGAGCGGCTACACCTTC. Protein sequence: CASSSDRELSGYTF.

V and J are TRBV9 and TRBJ1-6; D is undetermined. CDR3 length: 17 amino acids. Trimming pared 0 bases from V and 8 bases from J, leaving 18 bases between. CDR1 SGDLS and CDR2 YYNGEE come from the germline V gene. The CDR3 loop reads CASSVEVGFSVYSPLHF. CDR3 coding DNA: TGTGCCAGCAGCGTAGAAGTGGGTTTTAGCGTTTATTCACCCCTCCACTTT.

About this clone itself: Other DNA sequences from this sample encode an identical CDR3 as well. The J gene is TRBJ2-7, the V gene TRBV15; TRBD2 is a possible D gene (6 bases). CDR1 LNHNV and CDR2 YYDKDF come from the germline V gene (reference sequence). This CDR3 contains 14 residues. Trimming stripped 1 base from V and 3 bases from J, with 10 bases between. Here the CDR3 reads CATSRVGGRYEQYF. In DNA, the CDR3 is TGTGCCACCAGCAGAGTGGGGGGACGCTACGAGCAGTACTTC.

The CDR3 nucleotides read TGTGCCAGCAGCAGCTCCTACGAGCAGTACTTC. Its protein product is CASSSSYEQYF. This chain uses TRBV28 with TRBJ2-7; D remains unclear. Trimming shortened V by 6 bases and J by 0 bases, and 3 bases separated the two germline ends. The CDR3 sequence is 11 residues long. The V gene's germline CDR1 is MDHEN and CDR2 SYDVKM.

The chain recombines TRBV10-3 with TRBJ1-1, with TRBD1 as a possible D gene (5 bases). V was clipped by 6 bases and J by 4 bases, with 9 bases between them. The CDR3 sequence is 12 residues long. Germline V CDR1 and CDR2: ENHRY, SYGVKD. In nucleotides, the CDR3 is TGTGCCATCAGCCAGGGAAGCACTGAAGCTTTCTTT. Translating gives CAISQGSTEAFF.

V is TRBV5-1 and J is TRBJ2-3, with D possibly matching TRBD1 (6 bases). Deletions cut 1 base from V and 0 bases from J, with 9 bases between. The V gene's germline CDR1 is SGHRS and CDR2 YFSETQ. The CDR3 loop spans 15 amino acids. The CDR3 DNA is TGCGCCAGCAGCTTGTTGGGGGCTAGCACAGATACGCAGTATTTT. This gives the protein CASSLLGASTDTQYF.

The V call is TRBV18, the J call TRBJ2-5; D is undetermined. V was clipped by 2 bases and J by 0 bases, with 10 bases between them. Germline CDR1 and CDR2: KGHSH and LQKENI. The CDR3 is 15 amino acids. The CDR3 DNA reads TGTGCCAGCTCACCAATGACAAAAAACCAAGAGACCCAGTACTTC. This gives the protein CASSPMTKNQETQYF.

This clone came up a few times. The chain uses TRBV7-2 and TRBJ2-1, with TRBD2 as a possible D gene (7 bases). The V end was cut by 9 bases, the J end by 3 bases, with 21 bases between. CDR1 is SGHTA, CDR2 FQGNSA, per germline. The CDR3 is 16 amino acids. CDR3 DNA: TGTGCCAGTTCCGGGGGCGGGAGTGTAGGCTACAATGAGCAGTTCTTC. Translation: CASSGGGSVGYNEQFF. Using reference TRBV7-2 and TRBJ2-1 for the parts outside the CDR3, the full variable domain is GAGVSQSPSNKVTEKGKDVELRCDPISGHTALYWYRQSLGQGLEFLIYFQGNSAPDKSGLPSDRFSAERTGGSVSTLTIQRTQQEDSAVYLCASSGGGSVGYNEQFFGPGTRLTVL.

The V gene is TRBV7-2, the J gene TRBJ1-1, with D uncertain. V lost 0 bases and J lost 0, with 11 bases in between. Per the germline V gene, CDR1 is SGHTA and CDR2 is FQGNSA. This CDR3 is 16 amino acids long. The CDR3 is CASSLAFLVVNTEAFF. Written as DNA, the CDR3 is TGTGCCAGCAGCTTAGCGTTCCTCGTAGTGAACACTGAAGCTTTCTTT.

J is TRBJ2-3 and V is TRBV7-9, with D hard to call. The CDR3 extends over 14 amino acids. Deletions cut 3 bases from V and 2 bases from J, with 9 bases between. Germline lookup yields CDR1 SEHNR and CDR2 FQNEAQ (reference sequence). DNA for the CDR3: TGTGCCAGCAGCTTGGTCTCACACACAGATACGCAGTATTTT. Amino acids: CASSLVSHTDTQYF.

The chain recombines TRBV5-6 with TRBJ2-7, with TRBD2 matching over 11 bases. The CDR3 loop spans 15 amino acids. Germline V CDR1 and CDR2: SGHDT, YYEEEE. V lost 4 bases, J lost 1 base, and 4 bases stayed unmatched. The CDR3 nucleotides read TGTGCCAGCAGCCTAACTAGCGGGGGATCCTACGAGCAGTACTTC. Its protein is CASSLTSGGSYEQYF.

The gene calls are TRBV7-6 and TRBJ2-2; tentatively, D is TRBD1 (6 bases). CDR3 length equals 14 residues. Trimming shortened V by 5 bases and J by 5 bases, and 12 bases separated the two germline ends. The germline V gene has CDR1 SGHVS and CDR2 FNYEAQ. The CDR3 bases are TGTGCCAGCAGCGGACAGCCGGCGACCGGGGAGCTGTTTTTT. Translating it yields CASSGQPATGELFF.

The rearrangement joins TRBV2 to TRBJ2-1; 9 bases agree with TRBD2. This CDR3 comprises 15 residues. Germline V gene lookup returns CDR1 SNHLY and CDR2 FYNNEI. The junction had 1 base not matched to a gene; V was cut back by 4 bases and J by 0 bases. CDR3 sequence: CASSVSGGSYNEQFF. The DNA of the CDR3 is TGTGCCAGCAGTGTTAGCGGGGGCTCCTACAATGAGCAGTTCTTC.

This chain joins TRBV6-2 or TRBV6-3 and TRBJ2-2; 8 bases line up with TRBD2. Germline lookup yields CDR1 MNHEY and CDR2 SVGEGT. V dropped 6 bases and J dropped 6; count of bases not matched to a gene: 3. CDR3 length: 13 residues. The CDR3 here is CASSRTSPGELFF. The CDR3 bases are TGTGCCAGCAGCAGGACTAGCCCCGGGGAGCTGTTTTTT.

This chain links TRBV7-3 with TRBJ2-3, with a weak D call TRBD1 (6 bases). This CDR3 spans 13 amino acids. The V end was cut by 2 bases, the J end by 4 bases, with 7 bases between. Germline CDR1 is SGHTA and CDR2 is FQGTGA. CDR3 sequence: CASSLGGSDTQYF. The CDR3 DNA reads TGTGCCAGCAGCTTAGGGGGCTCAGATACGCAGTATTTT. Combining the CDR3 with reference TRBV7-3 and TRBJ2-3 gives the whole variable domain GAGVSQTPSNKVTEKGKYVELRCDPISGHTALYWYRQSLGQGPEFLIYFQGTGAADDSGLPNDRFFAVRPEGSVSTLKIQRTERGDSAVYLCASSLGGSDTQYFGPGTRLTVL.

V is TRBV28 and J is TRBJ1-4; D gene uncertain. V gave up 6 bases and J gave up 5 bases, with 13 bases separating them. Germline V lookup: CDR1 MDHEN, CDR2 SYDVKM. CDR3 length equals 14 residues. CDR3 in amino acids: CASRSRVSNEKLFF. The CDR3 nucleotides read TGTGCCAGCAGATCCCGGGTTTCGAATGAAAAACTGTTTTTT.

Remarks on this clone: The same CDR3 also results from other DNA sequences found in this sample. The chain employs TRBV5-1 and TRBJ2-1; tentative D call: TRBD1 (6 bases). This CDR3 has 14 residues. CDR1 is SGHRS and CDR2 is YFSETQ in the germline V gene. Trimming left V 4 bases short and J 2 bases short, with 10 bases between. As DNA, the CDR3 is TGCGCCAGCAGCCCCCAGGGGACCTACAATGAGCAGTTCTTC. Amino acid sequence: CASSPQGTYNEQFF.

This rearrangement joins TRBV20-1 to TRBJ2-7; 9 bases agree with TRBD2. The CDR3 is made up of 14 amino acids. Trimming removed 3 bases from V and 6 bases from J; junction bases left unmatched: 9. Germline CDR1 DFQATT, CDR2 SNEGSKA (reference sequence). The CDR3 sequence: CSASSAGGLGEQYF. The CDR3 DNA reads as TGCAGTGCTAGTTCTGCGGGGGGGCTTGGCGAGCAGTACTTC.

The chain couples TRBV6-5 to TRBJ1-2; 7 nucleotides align to TRBD1. CDR1 MNHEY and CDR2 SVGAGI come from the germline V gene. The CDR3 extends over 13 amino acids. V gave up 8 bases and J gave up 4 bases; unmatched junction bases: 7. The CDR3 sequence is CASRQGVGYGYTF. The CDR3 nucleotides are TGTGCCAGCCGGCAGGGGGTGGGCTATGGCTACACCTTC.

This sequence joins TRBV7-6 and TRBJ2-1; 11 bases are shared with TRBD2. CDR3 length: 15 amino acids. Germline CDR1 is SGHVS and CDR2 is FNYEAQ. With V trimmed by 5 bases and J by 7 bases, 7 bases remained unmatched. The CDR3 loop reads CASSRGASGRNEQFF. The CDR3 DNA reads TGTGCCAGCAGCCGAGGGGCTAGCGGGAGGAATGAGCAGTTCTTC.

This clone was picked up one time. This chain connects TRBV2 to TRBJ2-2, with 7 nucleotides matching TRBD1. The CDR3 is made up of 15 amino acids. J lost 4 bases, V lost 5 bases, and 7 bases had no gene match. Per the germline V gene, CDR1 is SNHLY and CDR2 is FYNNEI. The DNA for the CDR3 is TGTGCCAGCAGTCGGGACAGCCGGGCCACCGGGGAGCTGTTTTTT. It encodes CASSRDSRATGELFF.

The CDR3 here is CATAVRTGQGYTF. The CDR3 DNA reads as TGTGCCACCGCGGTTAGGACAGGGCAGGGCTACACCTTC. The chain carries TRBV28 and TRBJ1-2; TRBD1 matches 8 bases. V lost 10 bases, J lost 8 bases, and 12 bases stayed unmatched. CDR3 length equals 13 residues. Germline values: CDR1 MDHEN, CDR2 SYDVKM.

This clone turned up a few times. The chain recombines TRBV18 with TRBJ1-1; D is perhaps TRBD1 (5 bases). Germline assignment: CDR1 KGHSH and CDR2 LQKENI. The CDR3 is 15 residues long. V was pared by 2 bases and J by 7 bases, with 17 bases between. The CDR3 bases are TGTGCCAGCTCACCAATGGACAAGGGGTACCTTGAAGCTTTCTTT. Its translation: CASSPMDKGYLEAFF.

V usage is TRBV7-9 and J usage is TRBJ1-1, with a weak D call TRBD1 (5 bases). This CDR3 is 13 amino acids long. The germline gives CDR1 SEHNR, CDR2 FQNEAQ (reference sequence). V shed 1 base and J shed 3 bases, with 6 bases lying between them. The CDR3 DNA reads as TGTGCCAGCAGCTTAGAAGGGGACACTGAAGCTTTCTTT. This sequence encodes CASSLEGDTEAFF.

This chain links TRBV28 with TRBJ2-5, with 7 bases fitting TRBD1. CDR1 and CDR2 from the germline V gene are MDHEN and SYDVKM. The CDR3 is 14 residues long. Trimming at V came to 6 bases and at J to 7 bases, leaving 11 bases not matched to a gene. CDR3: CASSPTGASGTQYF. CDR3 sequence (DNA): TGTGCCAGCAGCCCCACAGGGGCCTCGGGGACCCAGTACTTC.

In the case of this clone: The same CDR3 can be traced to other DNA sequences in this sample. The genes are TRBV7-2 and TRBJ2-3, with 8 bases aligning to TRBD2. CDR1 is SGHTA, CDR2 FQGNSA, per germline. V was pared by 5 bases and J by 0 bases, with 1 base of the junction left unmatched. The CDR3 sequence is 14 residues long. The CDR3 nucleotides are TGTGCCAGCAGCCGGGGGGGAAGCACAGATACGCAGTATTTT. Its translation is CASSRGGSTDTQYF.

In its sample, this clone ranks as large (0.1 to 1%). Other DNA sequences in the same sample also yield this CDR3. The chain combines TRBV19 with TRBJ2-1, with D perhaps matching TRBD1 (8 bases). CDR3 length equals 17 residues. Deletions cut 4 bases from V and 9 bases from J, with 25 bases between. The V gene's germline CDR1 is LNHDA and CDR2 SQIVND (reference sequence). Written as DNA, the CDR3 is TGTGCCAGTAGTACCGGGGCGGGGAGGACAGGGAGGGGTGAGCAGTTCTTC. Translated: CASSTGAGRTGRGEQFF.